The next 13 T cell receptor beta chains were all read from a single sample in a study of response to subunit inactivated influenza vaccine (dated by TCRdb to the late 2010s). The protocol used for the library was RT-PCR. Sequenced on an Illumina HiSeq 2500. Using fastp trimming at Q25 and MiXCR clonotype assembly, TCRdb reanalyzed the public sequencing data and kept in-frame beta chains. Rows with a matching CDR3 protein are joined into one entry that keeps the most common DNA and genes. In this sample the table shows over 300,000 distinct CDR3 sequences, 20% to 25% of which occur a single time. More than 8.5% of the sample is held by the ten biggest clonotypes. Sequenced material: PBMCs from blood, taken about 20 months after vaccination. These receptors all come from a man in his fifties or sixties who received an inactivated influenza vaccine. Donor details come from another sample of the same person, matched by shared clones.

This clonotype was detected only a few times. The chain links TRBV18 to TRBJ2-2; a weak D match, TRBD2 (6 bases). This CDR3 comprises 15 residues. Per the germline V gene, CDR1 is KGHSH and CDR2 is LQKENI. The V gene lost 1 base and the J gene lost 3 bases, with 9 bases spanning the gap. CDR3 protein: CASSPRGGDTGELFF. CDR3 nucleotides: TGTGCCAGCTCACCACGGGGCGGGGACACCGGGGAGCTGTTTTTT.

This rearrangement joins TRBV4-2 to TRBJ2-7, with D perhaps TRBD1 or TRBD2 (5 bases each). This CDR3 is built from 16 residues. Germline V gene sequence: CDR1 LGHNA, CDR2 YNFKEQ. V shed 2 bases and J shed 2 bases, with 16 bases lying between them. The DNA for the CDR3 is TGTGCCAGCAGCCAATCTATCCGGGACGCCGCCTACGAGCAGTACTTC. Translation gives CASSQSIRDAAYEQYF.

Written as DNA, the CDR3 is TGTGCCAGCAGCCACTCCAACATTCAGTACTTC. Translation: CASSHSNIQYF. J is TRBJ2-4 and V is TRBV6-2 or TRBV6-3; D is uncertain. The CDR3 runs 11 residues. Per the germline V gene, CDR1 is MNHEY and CDR2 is SVGEGT. Trimming cost V 6 bases and J 7 bases, with 7 bases left between them.

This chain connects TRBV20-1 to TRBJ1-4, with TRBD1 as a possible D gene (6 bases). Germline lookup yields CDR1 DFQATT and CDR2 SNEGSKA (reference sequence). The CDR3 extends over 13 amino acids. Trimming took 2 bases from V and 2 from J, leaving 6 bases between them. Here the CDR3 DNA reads TGCAGTGCTAGACAGGGGACTAATGAAAAACTGTTTTTT. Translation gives CSARQGTNEKLFF.

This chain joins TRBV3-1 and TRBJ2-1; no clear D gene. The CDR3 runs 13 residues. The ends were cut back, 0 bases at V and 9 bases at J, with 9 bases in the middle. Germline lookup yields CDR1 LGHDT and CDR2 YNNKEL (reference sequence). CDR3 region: CASSQDQDSEQFF. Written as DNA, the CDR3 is TGTGCCAGCAGCCAAGATCAGGATAGTGAGCAGTTCTTC.

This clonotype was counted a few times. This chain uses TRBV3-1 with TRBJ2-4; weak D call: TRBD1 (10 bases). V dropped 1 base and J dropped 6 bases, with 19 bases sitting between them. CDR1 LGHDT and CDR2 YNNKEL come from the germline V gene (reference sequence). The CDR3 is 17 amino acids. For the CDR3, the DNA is TGTGCCAGCAGCCAAGGGGCTAGCGGGACAGGGGCAAACATTCAGTACTTC. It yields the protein CASSQGASGTGANIQYF.

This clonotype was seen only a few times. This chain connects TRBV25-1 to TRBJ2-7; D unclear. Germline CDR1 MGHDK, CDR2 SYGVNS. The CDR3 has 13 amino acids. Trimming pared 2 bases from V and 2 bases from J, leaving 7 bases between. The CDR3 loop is CASSELPAYEQYF. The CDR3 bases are TGTGCCAGCAGTGAACTCCCTGCCTACGAGCAGTACTTC.

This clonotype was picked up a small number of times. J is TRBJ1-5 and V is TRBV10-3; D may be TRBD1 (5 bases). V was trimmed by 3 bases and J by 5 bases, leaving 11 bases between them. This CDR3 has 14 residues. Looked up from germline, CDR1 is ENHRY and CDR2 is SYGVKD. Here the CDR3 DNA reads TGTGCCATCAGTGAATCAGGGAGGGATCAGCCCCAGCATTTT. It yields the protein CAISESGRDQPQHF.

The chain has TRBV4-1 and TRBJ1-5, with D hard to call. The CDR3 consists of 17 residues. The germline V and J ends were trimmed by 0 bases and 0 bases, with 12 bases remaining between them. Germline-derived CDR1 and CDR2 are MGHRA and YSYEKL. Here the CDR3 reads CASSQDQGFGSNQPQHF. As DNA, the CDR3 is TGCGCCAGCAGCCAAGATCAAGGGTTCGGTAGCAATCAGCCCCAGCATTTT.

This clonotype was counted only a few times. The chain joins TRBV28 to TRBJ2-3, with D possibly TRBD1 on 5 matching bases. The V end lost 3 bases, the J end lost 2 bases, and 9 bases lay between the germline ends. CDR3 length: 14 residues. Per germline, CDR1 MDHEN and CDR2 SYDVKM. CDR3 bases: TGTGCCAGCAGTTTTTGGACAAACACAGATACGCAGTATTTT. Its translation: CASSFWTNTDTQYF.

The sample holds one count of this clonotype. CDR3 bases: TGTGCCAGCAGCCGAGCGGGATCGGGGGAGACCCAGTACTTC. Residues: CASSRAGSGETQYF. V gene TRBV7-6 combines with J gene TRBJ2-5, with TRBD2 matching 7 bases. The CDR3 consists of 14 residues. The germline V gene encodes CDR1 SGHVS and CDR2 FNYEAQ. The trim removed 5 bases at V and 5 bases at J, leaving 8 bases unmatched.

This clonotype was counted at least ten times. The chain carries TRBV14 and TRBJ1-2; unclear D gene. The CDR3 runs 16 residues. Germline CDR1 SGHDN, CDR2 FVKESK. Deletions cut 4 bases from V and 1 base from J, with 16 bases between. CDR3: CASSPNDMWINYGYTF. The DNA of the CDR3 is TGTGCCAGCAGCCCGAATGACATGTGGATTAACTATGGCTACACCTTC.

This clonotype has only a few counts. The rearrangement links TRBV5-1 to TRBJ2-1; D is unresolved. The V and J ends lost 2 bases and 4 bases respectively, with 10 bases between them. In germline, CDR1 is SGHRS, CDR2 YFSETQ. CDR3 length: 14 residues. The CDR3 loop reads CASSFSGRYNEQFF. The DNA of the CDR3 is TGCGCCAGCAGCTTCTCCGGCAGATACAATGAGCAGTTCTTC.